The present T cell receptor (beta chain) was sequenced within a study of T cell responses to AZD1222 COVID-19 vaccine. Turning to this clone: Antigen unknown.

The CDR3 runs to 15 residues. The germline V gene has CDR1 SGHTA and CDR2 FQGTGA. V lost 5 bases to trimming and J lost 2 bases; unmatched junction nucleotides: 3. Assay used: immunoSEQ multiplex PCR; TCRdb lists only in-frame clones, some missing. The table lists roughly 100,000 clones, roughly 90% of them singletons. The study, taken as a whole, reports: AZD1222 recipients seropositive at baseline numbered only 5 or 6. Unmutated variant regions are reportedly the target of nearly half of TCRs that are spike-specific. Repertoire sampling happened only post peak T cell response. Spike-specific TCR depth and breadth grew after two AZD1222 doses.

The rearrangement uses TRBV7-3 and TRBJ2-1; TRBD1 matches 10 bases. Specimen: peripheral blood, collected on day 0 of AZD1222 vaccination. This sequence was found in an adult in good health. This CDR3 reads CASSTDRGTYNEQFF. The CDR3 DNA reads as TGTGCCAGCAGCACGGACAGGGGGACCTACAATGAGCAGTTCTTC.